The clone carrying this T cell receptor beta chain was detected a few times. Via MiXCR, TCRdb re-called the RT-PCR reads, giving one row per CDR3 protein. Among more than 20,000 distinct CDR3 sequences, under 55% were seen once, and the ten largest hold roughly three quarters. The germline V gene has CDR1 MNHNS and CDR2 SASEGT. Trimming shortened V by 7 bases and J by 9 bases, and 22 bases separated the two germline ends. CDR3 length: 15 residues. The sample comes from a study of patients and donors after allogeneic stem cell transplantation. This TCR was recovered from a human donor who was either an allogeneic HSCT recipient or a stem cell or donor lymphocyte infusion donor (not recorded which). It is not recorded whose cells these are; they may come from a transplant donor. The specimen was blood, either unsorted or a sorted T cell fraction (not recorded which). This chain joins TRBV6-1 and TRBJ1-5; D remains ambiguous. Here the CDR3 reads CASTLDPITSRPQHF. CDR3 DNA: TGTGCCAGCACTCTGGACCCCATAACCTCACGGCCCCAGCATTTT.